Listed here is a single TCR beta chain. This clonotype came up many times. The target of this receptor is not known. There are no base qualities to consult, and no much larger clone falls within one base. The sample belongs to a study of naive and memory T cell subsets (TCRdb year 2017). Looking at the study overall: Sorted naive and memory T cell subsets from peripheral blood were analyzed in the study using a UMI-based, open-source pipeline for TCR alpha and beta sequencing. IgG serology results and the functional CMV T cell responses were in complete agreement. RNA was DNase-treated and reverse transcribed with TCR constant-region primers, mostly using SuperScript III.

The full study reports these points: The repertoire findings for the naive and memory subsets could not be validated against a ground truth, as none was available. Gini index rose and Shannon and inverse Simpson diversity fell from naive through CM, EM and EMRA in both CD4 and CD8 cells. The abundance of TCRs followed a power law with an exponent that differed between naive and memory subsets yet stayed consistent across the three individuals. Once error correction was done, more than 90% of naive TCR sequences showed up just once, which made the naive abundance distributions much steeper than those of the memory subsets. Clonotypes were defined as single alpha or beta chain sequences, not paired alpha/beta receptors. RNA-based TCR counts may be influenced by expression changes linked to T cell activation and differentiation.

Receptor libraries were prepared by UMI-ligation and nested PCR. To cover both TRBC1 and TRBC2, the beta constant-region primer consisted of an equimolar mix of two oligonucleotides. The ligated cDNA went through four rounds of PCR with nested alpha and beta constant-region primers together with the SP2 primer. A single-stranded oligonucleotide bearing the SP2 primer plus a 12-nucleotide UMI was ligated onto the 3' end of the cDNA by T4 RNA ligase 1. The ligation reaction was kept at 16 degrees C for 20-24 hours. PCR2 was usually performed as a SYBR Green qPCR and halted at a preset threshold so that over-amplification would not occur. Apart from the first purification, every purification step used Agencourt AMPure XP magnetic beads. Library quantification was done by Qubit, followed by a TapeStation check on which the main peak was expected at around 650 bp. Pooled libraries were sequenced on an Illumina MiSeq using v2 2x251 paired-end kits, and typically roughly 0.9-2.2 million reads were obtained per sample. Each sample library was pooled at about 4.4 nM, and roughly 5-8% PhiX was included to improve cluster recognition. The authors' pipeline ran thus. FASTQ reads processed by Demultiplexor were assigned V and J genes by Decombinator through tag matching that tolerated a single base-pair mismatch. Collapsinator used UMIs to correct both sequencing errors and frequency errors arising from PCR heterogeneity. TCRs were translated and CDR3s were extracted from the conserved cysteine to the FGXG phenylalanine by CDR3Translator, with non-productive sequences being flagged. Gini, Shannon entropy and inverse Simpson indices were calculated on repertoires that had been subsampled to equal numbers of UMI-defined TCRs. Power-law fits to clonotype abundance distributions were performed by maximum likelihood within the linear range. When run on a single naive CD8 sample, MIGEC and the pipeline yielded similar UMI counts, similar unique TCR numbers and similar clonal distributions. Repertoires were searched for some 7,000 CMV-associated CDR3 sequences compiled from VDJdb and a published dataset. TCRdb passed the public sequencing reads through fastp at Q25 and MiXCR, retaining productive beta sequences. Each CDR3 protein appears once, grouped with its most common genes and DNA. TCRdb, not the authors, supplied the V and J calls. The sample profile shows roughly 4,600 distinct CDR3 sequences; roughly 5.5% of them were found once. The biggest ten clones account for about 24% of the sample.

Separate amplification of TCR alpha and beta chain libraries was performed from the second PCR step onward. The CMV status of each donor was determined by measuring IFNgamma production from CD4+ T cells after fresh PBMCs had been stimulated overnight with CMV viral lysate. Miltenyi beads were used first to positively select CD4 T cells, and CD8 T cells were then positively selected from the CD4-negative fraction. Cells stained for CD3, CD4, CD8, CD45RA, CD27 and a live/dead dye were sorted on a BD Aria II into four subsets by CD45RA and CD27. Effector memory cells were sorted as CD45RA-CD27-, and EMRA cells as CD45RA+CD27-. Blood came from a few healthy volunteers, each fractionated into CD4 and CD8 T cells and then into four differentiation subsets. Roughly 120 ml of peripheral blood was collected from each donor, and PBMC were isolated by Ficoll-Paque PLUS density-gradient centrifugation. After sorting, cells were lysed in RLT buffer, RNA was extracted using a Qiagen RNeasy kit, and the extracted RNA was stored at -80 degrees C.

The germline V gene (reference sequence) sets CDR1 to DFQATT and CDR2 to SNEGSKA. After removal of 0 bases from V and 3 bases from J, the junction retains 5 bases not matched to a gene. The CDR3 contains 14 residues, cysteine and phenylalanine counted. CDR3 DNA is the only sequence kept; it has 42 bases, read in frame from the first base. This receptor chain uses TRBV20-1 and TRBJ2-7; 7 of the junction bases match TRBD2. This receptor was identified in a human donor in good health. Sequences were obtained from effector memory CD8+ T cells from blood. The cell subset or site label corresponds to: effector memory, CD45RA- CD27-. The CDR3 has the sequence CSARDPERDYEQYF. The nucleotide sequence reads TGCAGTGCTAGAGATCCAGAGCGGGACTACGAGCAGTACTTC.